This paragraph covers one T cell receptor (beta chain) sequence. This clone was picked up one time. There is no known antigen for this receptor. Per-nucleotide qualities are absent, and no much larger clonotype sits a single base away. This sample is drawn from a study of control samples from healthy donors and cancer patients (dated by TCRdb to the early 2020s). CDR1 and CDR2 are read off the germline V gene as MDHEN and SYDVKM. Trimming costs V 5 bases and J 7 bases, and their ends lie 12 bases apart. The CDR3 sequence holds 14 residues, the cysteine and phenylalanine included. Only the CDR3 DNA stays, 42 bases, in frame from base 1. The library was made by the immunoSEQ multiplex PCR assay. TCRdb retrieved this table from immuneACCESS and kept in-frame rearrangements only. Not all clones are present; in checked studies, unresolved V genes account for under half, and no reason is known for the remainder. The sample includes some 150,000 clones, with nearly 96% observed a single time. The ten largest clones capture about 0.94% of the sample.

The chain was built from TRBV28 and TRBJ1-6; D gene: possibly TRBD1, on 6 matching bases. This sequence was found in a woman in her 30s in good health. The material sequenced was blood. This receptor has the CDR3 CASSLGQPNSPLHF. Read as DNA, the sequence is TGTGCCAGCAGTCTGGGACAACCAAATTCACCCCTCCACTTT.